This passage covers 23 T cell receptor beta chains from one sample sequenced in a study of human versus mouse CDR3 diversity and MHC coevolution. Sequenced by immunoSEQ multiplex PCR; TCRdb stores in-frame clones only, minus some. The sample has fewer than 80,000 clones, roughly 90% seen once; the top ten hold roughly 0.16%. Sequenced: naive CD4+ T cells from blood. Indicated subset: CD45RO-negative CD62L-positive naive CD4 T cells. The source of these receptors is a person aged 30 to 70 in good health.

The chain links TRBV7-8 to TRBJ2-5, with 8 bases fitting TRBD2. CDR3 length: 16 residues. Losses at the gene ends were 3 bases for V and 5 bases for J; bases not matched to a gene: 11. Germline loops: CDR1 SGHVS, CDR2 FQNEAQ. CDR3 bases: TGTGCCAGCAGCTTTCGGGAGGGGACCGGGCGGGAGACCCAGTACTTC. The encoded protein is CASSFREGTGRETQYF.

V and J are TRBV10-3 and TRBJ1-1; 7 bases align to TRBD1. This CDR3 spans 14 amino acids. From germline, CDR1 is ENHRY and CDR2 SYGVKD. V shed 5 bases, J shed 5 bases, and the junction held 8 bases outside the gene matches. The DNA of the CDR3 is TGTGCCATCAGTTCGTCCAGGGGGGAAACTGAAGCTTTCTTT. Amino acid sequence: CAISSSRGETEAFF.

The chain recombines TRBV5-1 with TRBJ1-5; TRBD1 matches at 8 bases. The germline CDR1 and CDR2 sequences are SGHRS and YFSETQ. Trimming took 0 bases from V and 0 from J; bases not matched to a gene: 8. This CDR3 comprises 18 residues. Here the CDR3 DNA reads TGCGCCAGCAGCTTGGCTTCAGGGGGCCGCTATAGCAATCAGCCCCAGCATTTT. Translated: CASSLASGGRYSNQPQHF. The complete variable domain, with remaining parts taken from reference TRBV5-1 and TRBJ1-5, reads KAGVTQTPRYLIKTRGQQVTLSCSPISGHRSVSWYQQTPGQGLQFLFEYFSETQRNKGNFPGRFSGRQFSNSRSEMNVSTLELGDSALYLCASSLASGGRYSNQPQHFGDGTRLSIL.

This rearrangement joins TRBV28 to TRBJ2-5; 7 bases align to TRBD2. V was pared by 6 bases and J by 5 bases, with 12 bases of the junction left unmatched. In germline, CDR1 is MDHEN, CDR2 SYDVKM. CDR3 length equals 15 residues. Here the CDR3 DNA reads TGTGCCAGCAGCACATCTGGGAGGGTAAGGGAGACCCAGTACTTC. Translated, it gives CASSTSGRVRETQYF.

The chain joins TRBV7-9 to TRBJ2-3, with TRBD2 identical over 9 bases. Trimming cost V 5 bases and J 4 bases; bases outside gene matches: 13. This CDR3 region has 17 residues. Germline V gene lookup returns CDR1 SEHNR and CDR2 FQNEAQ (reference sequence). CDR3 sequence: CASSTSGGPGFADTQYF. The CDR3 DNA sequence: TGTGCCAGCAGCACGAGCGGGGGGCCGGGGTTCGCAGATACGCAGTATTTT.

The chain carries TRBV11-2 and TRBJ1-2; D may be TRBD1 (6 bases). V was shortened by 3 bases and J by 2 bases, with 13 bases between the two germline ends. The length of the CDR3 is 15 residues. The germline V gene encodes CDR1 SGHAT and CDR2 FQNNGV. The CDR3 sequence: CASSFTTTGNYGYTF. CDR3 bases: TGTGCCAGCAGCTTCACCACAACAGGGAACTATGGCTACACCTTC.

This chain links TRBV11-2 with TRBJ2-7; no definite D call. This CDR3 is built from 12 residues. V dropped 5 bases and J dropped 9 bases, with 14 bases sitting between them. CDR1 and CDR2 from the germline V gene are SGHAT and FQNNGV. The chain's CDR3 is CASSHSGDGQYF. CDR3 nucleotide sequence: TGTGCCAGCAGCCATAGTGGAGACGGGCAGTACTTC.

As for this clone: This same CDR3 is encoded by further DNA sequences in the sample. V and J are TRBV6-1 and TRBJ1-5; D is unclear. Germline CDR1 reads MNHNS; CDR2 reads SASEGT. The CDR3 loop spans 14 amino acids. Trimming shortened V by 3 bases and J by 0 bases, and 6 bases separated the two germline ends. This chain's CDR3 is CASSELYSNQPQHF. The DNA for the CDR3 is TGTGCCAGCAGTGAGCTCTATAGCAATCAGCCCCAGCATTTT.

This clone occurred once. J is TRBJ1-1 and V is TRBV19; TRBD1 aligns across 9 bases. The germline CDR1 and CDR2 sequences are LNHDA and SQIVND (reference sequence). This CDR3 spans 17 amino acids. Trimming at V came to 3 bases and at J to 4 bases, leaving 12 bases not matched to a gene. CDR3 sequence reads: CASSIGGQGFVGTEAFF. CDR3 in DNA: TGTGCCAGTAGTATCGGGGGACAGGGTTTTGTTGGCACTGAAGCTTTCTTT.

The rearrangement uses TRBV7-3 and TRBJ2-7; D gene uncertain. The CDR3 covers 12 residues. Germline V gives CDR1 SGHTA, CDR2 FQGTGA. The V and J ends lost 0 bases and 6 bases respectively, with 6 bases between them. CDR3 nucleotide sequence: TGTGCCAGCAGCTTAACGGTCGGCGAGCAGTACTTC. Translation: CASSLTVGEQYF. The full variable domain, completed using reference TRBV7-3 and TRBJ2-7, is GAGVSQTPSNKVTEKGKYVELRCDPISGHTALYWYRQSLGQGPEFLIYFQGTGAADDSGLPNDRFFAVRPEGSVSTLKIQRTERGDSAVYLCASSLTVGEQYFGPGTRLTVT.

This clone was detected a few times. The chain has TRBV6-6 and TRBJ1-5; TRBD1 matches at 9 bases. The CDR3 has 16 amino acids. Looked up from germline, CDR1 is MNHNY and CDR2 is SVGAGI (reference sequence). V lost 4 bases, J lost 1 base, and 5 bases stayed unmatched. The CDR3 region is CASSSKTGGSNQPQHF. The DNA for the CDR3 is TGTGCCAGCAGTTCCAAAACAGGGGGCAGCAATCAGCCCCAGCATTTT.

This clone was detected only once. V and J are TRBV4-1 and TRBJ2-7; 11 bases map to TRBD2. Germline V CDR1 and CDR2: MGHRA, YSYEKL. The ends lost 3 bases at V and 6 bases at J; junction bases unmatched: 7. This CDR3 is built from 15 residues. CDR3 coding DNA: TGCGCCAGCAGCCAGTCGGGACTAGCGGTCTCCGAGCAGTACTTC. It specifies CASSQSGLAVSEQYF.

The chain recombines TRBV5-1 with TRBJ2-1, with D possibly TRBD1 on 5 matching bases. Trimming shortened V by 0 bases and J by 9 bases, and 13 bases separated the two germline ends. The CDR3 contains 14 residues. CDR1 is SGHRS, CDR2 YFSETQ, per germline. The CDR3 region is CASSLGTPPGEQFF. The DNA of the CDR3 is TGCGCCAGCAGCTTGGGGACACCACCGGGTGAGCAGTTCTTC.

The rearrangement links TRBV9 to TRBJ2-7; maybe TRBD1 (6 bases). The CDR3 sequence is 14 residues long. The germline gives CDR1 SGDLS, CDR2 YYNGEE. V lost 2 bases and J 5 bases, leaving 14 bases between the germline ends. The CDR3 protein is CASSVDIQGNEQYF. CDR3 sequence (DNA): TGTGCCAGCAGCGTGGATATACAGGGAAACGAGCAGTACTTC.

This chain uses TRBV29-1 with TRBJ1-1; D remains ambiguous. The CDR3 contains 12 residues. Germline CDR1 SQVTM, CDR2 ANQGSEA. V was pared by 4 bases and J by 2 bases, with 8 bases between. CDR3 nucleotide sequence: TGCAGCGTTGGTGCCAGAAACACTGAAGCTTTCTTT. Its protein product is CSVGARNTEAFF.

This chain uses TRBV18 with TRBJ2-5; D not resolved. The J call may not be correct, given that the DNA end is closer to TRBJ2-7. CDR1 and CDR2 from the germline V gene are KGHSH and LQKENI. The CDR3 is 12 residues long. The CDR3 loop reads CASSPRNYEQYF. The DNA for the CDR3 is TGTGCCAGCTCACCACGGAACTACGAGCAGTACTTC.

This chain uses TRBV11-2 with TRBJ1-6; TRBD1 agrees at 7 bases. The length of the CDR3 is 14 residues. The germline gives CDR1 SGHAT, CDR2 FQNNGV. Losses at the gene ends were 3 bases for V and 9 bases for J; bases not matched to a gene: 5. The CDR3 here is CASSFTGATSPLHF. The DNA of the CDR3 is TGTGCCAGCAGCTTTACAGGGGCCACTTCACCCCTCCACTTT.

This clone was observed a single time. The chain joins TRBV2 to TRBJ2-3; the match to TRBD1 covers 8 bases. V trimming: 5 bases; J trimming: 3 bases; junction bases outside the gene matches: 7. This CDR3 contains 15 residues. Germline lookup yields CDR1 SNHLY and CDR2 FYNNEI. The DNA for the CDR3 is TGTGCCAGCAGTCTCGGACAGGGTGGAACAGATACGCAGTATTTT. Its translation is CASSLGQGGTDTQYF.

This clone showed up just once. This chain joins TRBV28 and TRBJ2-4, with TRBD2 matching 8 bases. Per germline, CDR1 MDHEN and CDR2 SYDVKM. The CDR3 spans 13 residues. Germline trimming cut 7 bases from V and 3 bases from J; bases unmatched to any gene: 2. The DNA for the CDR3 is TGTGCCAGCAATCGGGAGGGCAAAAACATTCAGTACTTC. As protein: CASNREGKNIQYF. Based on the CDR3 plus reference TRBV28 and TRBJ2-4, the full variable domain is DVKVTQSSRYLVKRTGEKVFLECVQDMDHENMFWYRQDPGLGLRLIYFSYDVKMKEKGDIPEGYSVSREKKERFSLILESASTNQTSMYLCASNREGKNIQYFGAGTRLSVL.

The chain combines TRBV4-1 with TRBJ2-3; D call uncertain. Trimming left V 1 base short and J 8 bases short, with 16 bases between. Looked up from germline, CDR1 is MGHRA and CDR2 is YSYEKL. The CDR3 has 15 residues. CDR3 sequence: CASSQVLLPGPTQYF. Here the CDR3 DNA reads TGCGCCAGCAGCCAAGTGTTACTACCTGGCCCTACGCAGTATTTT.

This chain uses TRBV5-1 with TRBJ2-1, with TRBD2 matching over 11 bases. Trimming cost V 4 bases and J 1 base; bases outside gene matches: 1. The germline V gene has CDR1 SGHRS and CDR2 YFSETQ. CDR3 size: 15 residues. CDR3 amino acids: CASSTSGGSYNEQFF. DNA of the CDR3: TGCGCCAGCAGCACTAGCGGGGGTTCCTACAATGAGCAGTTCTTC.

This chain links TRBV4-1 with TRBJ1-2; tentative D call: TRBD1 (6 bases). This CDR3 spans 18 amino acids. CDR1 MGHRA and CDR2 YSYEKL come from the germline V gene. V was cut by 0 bases and J by 4 bases, with 21 bases left in between. Here the CDR3 reads CASSQDFLVYREVYGYTF. CDR3 DNA sequence: TGCGCCAGCAGCCAAGATTTTTTAGTCTACAGGGAAGTCTATGGCTACACCTTC.

The chain links TRBV11-3 to TRBJ2-5; 9 bases line up with TRBD1. The trim removed 10 bases at V and 5 bases at J, leaving 14 bases unmatched. The germline V gene encodes CDR1 SGHNT and CDR2 YENEEA. The CDR3 consists of 15 residues. CDR3 loop: CAKLTGQGVNETQYF. CDR3 DNA: TGTGCCAAATTGACGGGACAGGGAGTTAATGAGACCCAGTACTTC.